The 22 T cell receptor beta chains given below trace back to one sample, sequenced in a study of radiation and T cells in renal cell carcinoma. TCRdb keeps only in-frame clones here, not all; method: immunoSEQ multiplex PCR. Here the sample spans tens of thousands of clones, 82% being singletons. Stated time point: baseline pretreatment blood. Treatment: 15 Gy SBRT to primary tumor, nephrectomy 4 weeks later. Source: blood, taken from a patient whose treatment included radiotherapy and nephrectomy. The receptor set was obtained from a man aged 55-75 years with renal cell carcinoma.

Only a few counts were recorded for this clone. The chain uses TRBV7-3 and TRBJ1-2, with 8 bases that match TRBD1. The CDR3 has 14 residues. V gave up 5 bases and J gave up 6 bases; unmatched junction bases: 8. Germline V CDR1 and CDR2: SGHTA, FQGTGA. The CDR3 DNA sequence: TGTGCCAGCAGCCCGACACCAGGGGGCGATGGCTACACCTTC. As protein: CASSPTPGGDGYTF.

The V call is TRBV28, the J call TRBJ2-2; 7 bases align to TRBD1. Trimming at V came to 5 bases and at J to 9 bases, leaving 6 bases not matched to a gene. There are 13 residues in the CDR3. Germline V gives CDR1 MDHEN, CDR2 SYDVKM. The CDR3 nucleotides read TGTGCCAGCAGTAACGACAGGGCGTGGGAGCTGTTTTTT. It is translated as CASSNDRAWELFF.

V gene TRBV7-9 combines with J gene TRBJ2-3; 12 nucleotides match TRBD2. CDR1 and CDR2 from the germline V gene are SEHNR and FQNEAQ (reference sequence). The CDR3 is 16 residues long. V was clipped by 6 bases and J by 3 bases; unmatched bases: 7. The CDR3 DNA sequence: TGTGCCAGCAGAGGACTAGCGGGACGGGGAACAGATACGCAGTATTTT. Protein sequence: CASRGLAGRGTDTQYF. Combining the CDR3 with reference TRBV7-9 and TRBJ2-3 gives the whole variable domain DTGVSQNPRHKITKRGQNVTFRCDPISEHNRLYWYRQTLGQGPEFLTYFQNEAQLEKSRLLSDRFSAERPKGSFSTLEIQRTEQGDSAMYLCASRGLAGRGTDTQYFGPGTRLTVL.

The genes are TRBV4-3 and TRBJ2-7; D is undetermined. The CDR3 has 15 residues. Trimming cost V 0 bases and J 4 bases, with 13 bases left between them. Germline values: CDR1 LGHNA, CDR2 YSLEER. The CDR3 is CASSQDPTVGYEQYF. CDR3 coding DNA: TGCGCCAGCAGCCAAGACCCCACCGTAGGGTACGAGCAGTACTTC.

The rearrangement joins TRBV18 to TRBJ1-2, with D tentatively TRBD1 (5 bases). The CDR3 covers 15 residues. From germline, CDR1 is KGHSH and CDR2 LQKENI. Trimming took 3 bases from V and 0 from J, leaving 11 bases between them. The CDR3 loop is CASSPETAPNYGYTF. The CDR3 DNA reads TGTGCCAGCTCACCCGAGACAGCACCTAACTATGGCTACACCTTC. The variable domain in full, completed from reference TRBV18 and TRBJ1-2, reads NAGVMQNPRHLVRRRGQEARLRCSPMKGHSHVYWYRQLPEEGLKFMVYLQKENIIDESGMPKERFSAEFPKEGPSILRIQQVVRGDSAAYFCASSPETAPNYGYTFGSGTRLTVV.

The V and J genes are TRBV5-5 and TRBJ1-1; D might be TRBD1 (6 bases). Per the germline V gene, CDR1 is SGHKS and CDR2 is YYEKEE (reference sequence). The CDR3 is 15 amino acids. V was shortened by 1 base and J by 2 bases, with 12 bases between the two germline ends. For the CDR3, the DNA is TGTGCCAGCAGCTTGTTTGGACAGACAAACACTGAAGCTTTCTTT. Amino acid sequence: CASSLFGQTNTEAFF.

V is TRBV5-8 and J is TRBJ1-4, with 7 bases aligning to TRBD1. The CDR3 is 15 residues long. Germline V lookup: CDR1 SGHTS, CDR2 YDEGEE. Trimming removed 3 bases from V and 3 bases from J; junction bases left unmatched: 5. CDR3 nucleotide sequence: TGTGCCAGCAGCTCTTTCGGGACAGCTAATGAAAAACTGTTTTTT. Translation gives CASSSFGTANEKLFF.

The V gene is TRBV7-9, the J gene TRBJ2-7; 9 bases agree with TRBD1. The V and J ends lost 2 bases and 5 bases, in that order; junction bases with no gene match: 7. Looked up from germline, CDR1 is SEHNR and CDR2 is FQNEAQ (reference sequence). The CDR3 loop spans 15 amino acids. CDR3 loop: CASSLPGQGPNEQYF. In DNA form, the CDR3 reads TGTGCCAGCAGCTTACCGGGACAGGGACCTAACGAGCAGTACTTC.

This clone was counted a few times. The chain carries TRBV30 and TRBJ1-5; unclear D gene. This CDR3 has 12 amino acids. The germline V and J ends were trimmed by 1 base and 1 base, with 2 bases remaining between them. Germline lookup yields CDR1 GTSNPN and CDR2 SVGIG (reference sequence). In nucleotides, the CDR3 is TGTGCCTGGAGTGGGAGCAATCAGCCCCAGCATTTT. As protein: CAWSGSNQPQHF.

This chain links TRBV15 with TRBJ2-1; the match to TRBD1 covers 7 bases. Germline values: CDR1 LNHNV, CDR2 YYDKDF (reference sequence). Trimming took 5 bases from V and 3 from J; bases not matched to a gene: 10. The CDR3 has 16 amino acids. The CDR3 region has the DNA TGTGCCACCAGCCTACCTGGACAGGCTCTCTACAATGAGCAGTTCTTC. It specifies CATSLPGQALYNEQFF.

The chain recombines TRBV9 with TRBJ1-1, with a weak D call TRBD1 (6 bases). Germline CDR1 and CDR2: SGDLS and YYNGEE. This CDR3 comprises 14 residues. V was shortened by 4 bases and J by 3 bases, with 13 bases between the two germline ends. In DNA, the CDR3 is TGTGCCAGCAGCTCCCTAGGGGGGCACACTGAAGCTTTCTTT. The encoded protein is CASSSLGGHTEAFF.

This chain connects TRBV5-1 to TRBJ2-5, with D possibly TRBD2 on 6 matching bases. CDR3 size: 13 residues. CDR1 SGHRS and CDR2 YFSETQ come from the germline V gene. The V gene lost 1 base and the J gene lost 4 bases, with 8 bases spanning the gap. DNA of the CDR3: TGCGCCAGCAGCTTGCCCGGGGGAGAGACCCAGTACTTC. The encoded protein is CASSLPGGETQYF.

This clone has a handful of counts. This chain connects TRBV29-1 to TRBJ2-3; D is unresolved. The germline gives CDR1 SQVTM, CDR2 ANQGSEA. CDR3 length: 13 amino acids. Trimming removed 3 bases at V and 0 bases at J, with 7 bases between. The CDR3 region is CSVEPSSTDTQYF. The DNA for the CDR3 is TGCAGCGTTGAGCCCAGTAGCACAGATACGCAGTATTTT.

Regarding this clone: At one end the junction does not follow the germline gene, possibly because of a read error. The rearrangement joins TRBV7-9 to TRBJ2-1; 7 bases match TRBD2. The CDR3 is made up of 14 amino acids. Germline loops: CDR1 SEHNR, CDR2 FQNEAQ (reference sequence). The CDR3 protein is CASTLLRLAHEQFF. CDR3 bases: TGTGCCAGCACCTTACTACGACTAGCCCATGAGCAGTTCTTC.

Here the CDR3 DNA reads TGCGCCAGCAGCATTAGGGATAGCGGGAGGACCTCTTGGAATGAGCAGTTCTTC. Encoded protein: CASSIRDSGRTSWNEQFF. The V and J genes are TRBV5-1 and TRBJ2-1, with 10 bases matching TRBD2. V trimming: 4 bases; J trimming: 7 bases; junction bases outside the gene matches: 17. Germline loops: CDR1 SGHRS, CDR2 YFSETQ. CDR3 length: 18 amino acids.

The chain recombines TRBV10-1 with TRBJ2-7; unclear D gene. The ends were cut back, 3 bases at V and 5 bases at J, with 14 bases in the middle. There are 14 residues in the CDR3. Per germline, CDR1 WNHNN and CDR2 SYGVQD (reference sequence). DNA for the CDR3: TGCGCCAGCAGTGAAGGGTTACCTCGGGACGAGCAGTACTTC. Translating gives CASSEGLPRDEQYF.

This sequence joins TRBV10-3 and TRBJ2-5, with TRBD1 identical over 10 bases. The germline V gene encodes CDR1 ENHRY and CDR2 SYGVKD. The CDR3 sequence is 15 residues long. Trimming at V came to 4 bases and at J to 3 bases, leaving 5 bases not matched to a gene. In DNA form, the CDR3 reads TGTGCCATCAGTGGCGGACAGGGGGTGAAAGAGACCCAGTACTTC. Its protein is CAISGGQGVKETQYF.

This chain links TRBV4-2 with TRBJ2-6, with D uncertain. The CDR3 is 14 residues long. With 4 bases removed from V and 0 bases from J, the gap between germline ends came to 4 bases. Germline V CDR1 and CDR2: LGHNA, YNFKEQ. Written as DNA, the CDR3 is TGTGCCAGCAGCCGGGACTCTGGGGCCAACGTCCTGACTTTC. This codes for CASSRDSGANVLTF.

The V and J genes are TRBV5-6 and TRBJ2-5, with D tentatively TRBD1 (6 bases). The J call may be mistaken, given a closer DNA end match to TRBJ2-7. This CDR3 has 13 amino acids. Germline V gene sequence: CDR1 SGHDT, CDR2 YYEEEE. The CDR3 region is CASRNRASYEQYF. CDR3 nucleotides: TGTGCCAGCAGAAACAGGGCTTCCTACGAGCAGTACTTC.

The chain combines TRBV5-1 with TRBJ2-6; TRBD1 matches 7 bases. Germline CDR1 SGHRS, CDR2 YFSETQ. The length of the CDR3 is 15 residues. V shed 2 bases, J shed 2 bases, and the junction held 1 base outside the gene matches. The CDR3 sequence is CASSLDRAGANVLTF. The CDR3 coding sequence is TGCGCCAGCAGCTTAGACAGGGCTGGGGCCAACGTCCTGACTTTC.

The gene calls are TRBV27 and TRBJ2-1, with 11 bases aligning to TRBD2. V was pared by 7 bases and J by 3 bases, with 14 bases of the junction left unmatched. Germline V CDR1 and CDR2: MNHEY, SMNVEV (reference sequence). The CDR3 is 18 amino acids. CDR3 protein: CASTRTSGPFLLYNEQFF. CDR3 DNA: TGTGCCAGCACCCGGACTAGCGGGCCCTTCTTACTCTACAATGAGCAGTTCTTC.

The CDR3 DNA reads as TGTGCCAGCAGTTTCGGACAGGGTTATCAGCCCCAGCATTTT. Protein product: CASSFGQGYQPQHF. The chain employs TRBV28 and TRBJ1-5, with 8 bases identical to TRBD1. The CDR3 length is 14 residues. V trimming: 3 bases; J trimming: 5 bases; junction bases outside the gene matches: 3. Germline V gene lookup returns CDR1 MDHEN and CDR2 SYDVKM.